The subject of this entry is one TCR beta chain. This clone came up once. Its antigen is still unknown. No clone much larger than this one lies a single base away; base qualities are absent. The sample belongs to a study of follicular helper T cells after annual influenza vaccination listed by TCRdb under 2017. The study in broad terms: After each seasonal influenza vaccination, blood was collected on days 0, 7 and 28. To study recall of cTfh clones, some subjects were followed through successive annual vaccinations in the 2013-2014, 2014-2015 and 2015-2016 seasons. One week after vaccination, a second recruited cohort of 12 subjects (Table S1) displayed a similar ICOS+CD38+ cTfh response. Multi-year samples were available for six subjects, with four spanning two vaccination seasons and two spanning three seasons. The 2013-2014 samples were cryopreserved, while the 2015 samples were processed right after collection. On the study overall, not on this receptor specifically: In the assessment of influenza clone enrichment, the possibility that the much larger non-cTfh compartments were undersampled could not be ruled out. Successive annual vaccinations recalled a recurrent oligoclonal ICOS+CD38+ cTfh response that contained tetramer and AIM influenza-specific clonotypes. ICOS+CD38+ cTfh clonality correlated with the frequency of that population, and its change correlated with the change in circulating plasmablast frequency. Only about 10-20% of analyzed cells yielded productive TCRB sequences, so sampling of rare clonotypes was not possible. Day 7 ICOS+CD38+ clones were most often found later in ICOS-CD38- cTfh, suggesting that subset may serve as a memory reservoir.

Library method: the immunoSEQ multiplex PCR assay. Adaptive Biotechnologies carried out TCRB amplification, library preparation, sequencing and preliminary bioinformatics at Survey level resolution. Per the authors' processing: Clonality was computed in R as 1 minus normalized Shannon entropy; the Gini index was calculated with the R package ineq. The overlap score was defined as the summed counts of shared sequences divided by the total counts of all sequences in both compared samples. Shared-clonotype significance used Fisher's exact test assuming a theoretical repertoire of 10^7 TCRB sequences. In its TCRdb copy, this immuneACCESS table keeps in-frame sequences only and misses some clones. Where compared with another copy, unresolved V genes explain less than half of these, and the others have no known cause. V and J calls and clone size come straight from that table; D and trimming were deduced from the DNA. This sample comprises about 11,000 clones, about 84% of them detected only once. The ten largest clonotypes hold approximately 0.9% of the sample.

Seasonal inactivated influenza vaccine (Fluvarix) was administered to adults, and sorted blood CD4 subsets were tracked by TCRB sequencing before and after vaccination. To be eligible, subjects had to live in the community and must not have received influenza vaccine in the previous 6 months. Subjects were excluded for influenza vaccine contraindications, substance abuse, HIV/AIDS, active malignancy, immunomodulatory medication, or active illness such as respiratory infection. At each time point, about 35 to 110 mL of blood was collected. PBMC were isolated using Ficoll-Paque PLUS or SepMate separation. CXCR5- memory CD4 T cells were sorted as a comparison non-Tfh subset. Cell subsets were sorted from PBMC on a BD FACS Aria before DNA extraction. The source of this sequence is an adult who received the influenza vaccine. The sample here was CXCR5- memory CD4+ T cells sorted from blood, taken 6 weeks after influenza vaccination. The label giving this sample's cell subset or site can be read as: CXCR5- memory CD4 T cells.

The CDR3 here reads CASSTRLAGGQANTQYF. The nucleotides are TGTGCCAGCAGCACCAGACTAGCGGGAGGGCAGGCAAATACGCAGTATTTT. This receptor chain uses TRBV7-2 and TRBJ2-3; a stretch of 14 junction bases matches TRBD2. CDR1 and CDR2 (SGHTA, FQGNSA) derive from the germline V gene. From V the trimming removes 5 bases and from J it removes 7 bases, while the gene matches leave 11 bases of the junction unaccounted for. CDR3 length: 17 amino acids, cysteine to phenylalanine. Of the read, only the CDR3 DNA is kept; its 51 bases are in frame from base 1.